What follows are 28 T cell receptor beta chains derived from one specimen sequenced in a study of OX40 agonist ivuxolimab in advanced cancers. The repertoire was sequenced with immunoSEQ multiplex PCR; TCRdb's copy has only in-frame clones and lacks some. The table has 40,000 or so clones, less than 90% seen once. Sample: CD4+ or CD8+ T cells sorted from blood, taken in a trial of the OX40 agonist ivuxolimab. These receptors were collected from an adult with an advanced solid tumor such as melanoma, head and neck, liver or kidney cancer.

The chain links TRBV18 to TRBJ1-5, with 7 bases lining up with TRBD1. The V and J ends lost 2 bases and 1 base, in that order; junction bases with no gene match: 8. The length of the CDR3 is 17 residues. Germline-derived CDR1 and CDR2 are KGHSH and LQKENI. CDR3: CASSPRAGGRSNQPQHF. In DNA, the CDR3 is TGTGCCAGCTCACCAAGGGCAGGGGGTCGCAGCAATCAGCCCCAGCATTTT.

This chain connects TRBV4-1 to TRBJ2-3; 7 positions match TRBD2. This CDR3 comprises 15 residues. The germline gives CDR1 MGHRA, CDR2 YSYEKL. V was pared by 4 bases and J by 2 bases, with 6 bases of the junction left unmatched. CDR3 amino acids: CASSPLGTNTDTQYF. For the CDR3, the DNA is TGCGCCAGCAGCCCCCTAGGGACTAACACAGATACGCAGTATTTT.

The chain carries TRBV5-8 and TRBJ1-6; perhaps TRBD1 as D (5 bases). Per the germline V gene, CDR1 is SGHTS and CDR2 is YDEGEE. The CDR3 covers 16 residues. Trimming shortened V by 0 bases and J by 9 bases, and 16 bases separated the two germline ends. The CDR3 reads CASSLEYGGIGSPLHF. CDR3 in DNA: TGTGCCAGCAGCTTGGAATATGGGGGGATCGGTTCACCCCTCCACTTT. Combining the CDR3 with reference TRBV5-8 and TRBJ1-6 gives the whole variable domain EAGVTQSPTHLIKTRGQQATLRCSPISGHTSVYWYQQALGLGLQFLLWYDEGEERNRGNFPPRFSGRQFPNYSSELNVNALELEDSALYLCASSLEYGGIGSPLHFGNGTRLTVT.

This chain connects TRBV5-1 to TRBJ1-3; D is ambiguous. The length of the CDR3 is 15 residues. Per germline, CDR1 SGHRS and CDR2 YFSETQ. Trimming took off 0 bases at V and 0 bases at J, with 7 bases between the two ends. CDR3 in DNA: TGCGCCAGCAGCTTGGATCCAGTCTCTGGAAACACCATATATTTT. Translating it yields CASSLDPVSGNTIYF.

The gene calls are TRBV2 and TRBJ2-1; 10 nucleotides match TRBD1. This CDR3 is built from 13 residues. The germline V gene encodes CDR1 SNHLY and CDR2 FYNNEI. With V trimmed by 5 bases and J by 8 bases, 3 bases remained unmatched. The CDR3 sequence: CASSRQGADEQFF. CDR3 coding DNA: TGTGCCAGCAGTAGACAGGGGGCGGATGAGCAGTTCTTC.

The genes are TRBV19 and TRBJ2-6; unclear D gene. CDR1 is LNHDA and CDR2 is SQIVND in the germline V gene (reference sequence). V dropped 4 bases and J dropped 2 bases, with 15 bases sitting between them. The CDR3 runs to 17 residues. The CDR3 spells CASSTNPYMAGANVLTF. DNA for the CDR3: TGTGCCAGTAGTACGAATCCCTATATGGCTGGGGCCAACGTCCTGACTTTC.

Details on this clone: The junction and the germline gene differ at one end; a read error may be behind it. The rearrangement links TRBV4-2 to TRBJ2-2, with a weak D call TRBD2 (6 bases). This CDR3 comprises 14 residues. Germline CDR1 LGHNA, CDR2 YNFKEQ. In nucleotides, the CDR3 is TGTGCCAGCAGCAACCCAGAGCGGTTGGGGGGGCTGTTTTTT. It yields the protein CASSNPERLGGLFF.

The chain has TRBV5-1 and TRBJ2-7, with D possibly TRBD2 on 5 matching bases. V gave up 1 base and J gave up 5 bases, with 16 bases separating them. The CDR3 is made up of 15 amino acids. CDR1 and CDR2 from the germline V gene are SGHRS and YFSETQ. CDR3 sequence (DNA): TGCGCCAGCAGCTTGACGACTCCAGGTAGCGACGAGCAGTACTTC. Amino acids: CASSLTTPGSDEQYF.

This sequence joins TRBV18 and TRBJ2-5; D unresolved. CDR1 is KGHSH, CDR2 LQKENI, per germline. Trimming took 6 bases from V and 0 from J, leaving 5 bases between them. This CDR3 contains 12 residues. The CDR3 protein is CASSPYQETQYF. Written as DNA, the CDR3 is TGTGCCAGCTCCCCGTACCAAGAGACCCAGTACTTC.

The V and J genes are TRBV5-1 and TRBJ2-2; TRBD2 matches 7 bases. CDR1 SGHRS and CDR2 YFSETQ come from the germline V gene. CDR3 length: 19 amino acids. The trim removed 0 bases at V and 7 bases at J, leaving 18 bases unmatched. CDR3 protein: CASSLVGGSGSRRDGELFF. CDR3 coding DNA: TGCGCCAGCAGCTTGGTAGGCGGGAGCGGTAGTCGGCGTGACGGGGAGCTGTTTTTT.

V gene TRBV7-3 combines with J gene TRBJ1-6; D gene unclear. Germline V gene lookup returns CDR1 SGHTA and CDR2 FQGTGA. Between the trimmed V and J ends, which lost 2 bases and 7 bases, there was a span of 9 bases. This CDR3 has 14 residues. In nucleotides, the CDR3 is TGTGCCAGCAGCTTATTGGGTGGGAATTCACCCCTCCACTTT. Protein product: CASSLLGGNSPLHF.

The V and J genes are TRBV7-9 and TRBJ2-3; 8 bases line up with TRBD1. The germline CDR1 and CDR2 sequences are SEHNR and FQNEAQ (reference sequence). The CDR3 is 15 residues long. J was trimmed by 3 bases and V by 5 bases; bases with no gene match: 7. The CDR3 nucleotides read TGTGCCAGCAGCCTACGGACAGGGAGAACAGATACGCAGTATTTT. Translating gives CASSLRTGRTDTQYF.

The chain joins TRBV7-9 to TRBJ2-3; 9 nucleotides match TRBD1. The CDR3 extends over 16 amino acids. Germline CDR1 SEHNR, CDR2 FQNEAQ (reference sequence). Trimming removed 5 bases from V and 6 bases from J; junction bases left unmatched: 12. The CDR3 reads CASSSRTGVDRDTQYF. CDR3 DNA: TGTGCCAGCAGCAGCCGGACAGGGGTGGACCGGGATACGCAGTATTTT. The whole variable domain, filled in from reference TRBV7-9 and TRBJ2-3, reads DTGVSQNPRHKITKRGQNVTFRCDPISEHNRLYWYRQTLGQGPEFLTYFQNEAQLEKSRLLSDRFSAERPKGSFSTLEIQRTEQGDSAMYLCASSSRTGVDRDTQYFGPGTRLTVL.

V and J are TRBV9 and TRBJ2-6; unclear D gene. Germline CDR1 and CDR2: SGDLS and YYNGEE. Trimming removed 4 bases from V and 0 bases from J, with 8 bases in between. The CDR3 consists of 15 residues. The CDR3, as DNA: TGTGCCAGCAGCCCTGGCCCCTCTGGGGCCAACGTCCTGACTTTC. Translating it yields CASSPGPSGANVLTF. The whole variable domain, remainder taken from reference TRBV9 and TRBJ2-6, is DSGVTQTPKHLITATGQRVTLRCSPRSGDLSVYWYQQSLDQGLQFLIQYYNGEERAKGNILERFSAQQFPDLHSELNLSSLELGDSALYFCASSPGPSGANVLTFGAGSRLTVL.

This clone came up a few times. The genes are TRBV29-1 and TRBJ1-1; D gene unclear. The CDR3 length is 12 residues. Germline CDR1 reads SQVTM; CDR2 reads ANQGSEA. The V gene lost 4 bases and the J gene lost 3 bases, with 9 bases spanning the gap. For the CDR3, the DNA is TGCAGCGTTGTGAGAGGGTACACTGAAGCTTTCTTT. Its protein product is CSVVRGYTEAFF.

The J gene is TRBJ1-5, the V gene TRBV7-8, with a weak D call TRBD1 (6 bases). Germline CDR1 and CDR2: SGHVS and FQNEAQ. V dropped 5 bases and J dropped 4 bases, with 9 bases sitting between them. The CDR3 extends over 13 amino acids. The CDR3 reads CASSQGTNQPQHF. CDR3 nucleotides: TGTGCCAGCAGCCAGGGGACAAATCAGCCCCAGCATTTT.

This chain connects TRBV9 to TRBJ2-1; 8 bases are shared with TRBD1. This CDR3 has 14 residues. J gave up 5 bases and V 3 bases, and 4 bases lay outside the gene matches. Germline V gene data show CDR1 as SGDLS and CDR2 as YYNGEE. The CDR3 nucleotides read TGTGCCAGCAGCGCTCGGGACAGGAACAATGAGCAGTTCTTC. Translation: CASSARDRNNEQFF.

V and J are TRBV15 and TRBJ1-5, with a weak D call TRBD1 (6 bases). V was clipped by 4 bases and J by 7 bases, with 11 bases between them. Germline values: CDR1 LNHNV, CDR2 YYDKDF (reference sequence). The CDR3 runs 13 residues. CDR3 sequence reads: CATSTDRKQPQHF. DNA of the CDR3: TGTGCCACCAGCACCGACAGGAAACAGCCCCAGCATTTT.

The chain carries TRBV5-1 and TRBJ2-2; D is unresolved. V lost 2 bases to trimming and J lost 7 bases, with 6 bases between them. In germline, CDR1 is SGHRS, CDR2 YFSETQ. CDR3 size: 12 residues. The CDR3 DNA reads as TGCGCCAGCAGCTTAGCTTTCGGGGAGCTGTTTTTT. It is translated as CASSLAFGELFF.

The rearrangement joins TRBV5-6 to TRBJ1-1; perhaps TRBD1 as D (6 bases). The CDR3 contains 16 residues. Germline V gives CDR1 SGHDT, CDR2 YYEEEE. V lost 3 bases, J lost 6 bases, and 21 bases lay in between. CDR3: CASSSRRKGGIAEAFF. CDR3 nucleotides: TGTGCCAGCAGCTCGAGGAGGAAAGGGGGGATCGCTGAAGCTTTCTTT.

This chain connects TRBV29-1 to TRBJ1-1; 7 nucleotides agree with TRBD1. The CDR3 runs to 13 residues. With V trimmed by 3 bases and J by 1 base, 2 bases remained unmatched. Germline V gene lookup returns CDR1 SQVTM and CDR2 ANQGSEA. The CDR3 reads CSVEGQQNTEAFF. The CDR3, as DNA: TGCAGCGTTGAGGGACAGCAGAACACTGAAGCTTTCTTT.

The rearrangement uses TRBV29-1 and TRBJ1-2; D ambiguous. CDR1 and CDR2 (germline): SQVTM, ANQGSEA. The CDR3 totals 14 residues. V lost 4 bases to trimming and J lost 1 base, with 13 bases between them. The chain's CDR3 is CSVGTLAVNYGYTF. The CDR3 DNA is TGCAGCGTTGGGACTTTGGCCGTTAACTATGGCTACACCTTC. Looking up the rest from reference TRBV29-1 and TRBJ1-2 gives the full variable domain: SAVISQKPSRDICQRGTSLTIQCQVDSQVTMMFWYRQQPGQSLTLIATANQGSEATYESGFVIDKFPISRPNLTFSTLTVSNMSPEDSSIYLCSVGTLAVNYGYTFGSGTRLTVV.

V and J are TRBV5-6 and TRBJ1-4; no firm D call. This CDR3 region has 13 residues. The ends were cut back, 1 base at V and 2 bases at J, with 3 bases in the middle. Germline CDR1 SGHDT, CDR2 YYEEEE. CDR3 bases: TGTGCCAGCAGCTTGATCACTAATGAAAAACTGTTTTTT. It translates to CASSLITNEKLFF.

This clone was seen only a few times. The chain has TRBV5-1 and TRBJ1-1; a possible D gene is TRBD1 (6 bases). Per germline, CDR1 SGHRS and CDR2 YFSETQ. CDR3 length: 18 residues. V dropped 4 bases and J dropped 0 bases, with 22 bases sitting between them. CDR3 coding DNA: TGCGCCAGCAGCAGCACCCACCGCAGACAGGACATGAACACTGAAGCTTTCTTT. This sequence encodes CASSSTHRRQDMNTEAFF. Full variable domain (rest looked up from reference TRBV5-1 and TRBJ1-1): KAGVTQTPRYLIKTRGQQVTLSCSPISGHRSVSWYQQTPGQGLQFLFEYFSETQRNKGNFPGRFSGRQFSNSRSEMNVSTLELGDSALYLCASSSTHRRQDMNTEAFFGQGTRLTVV.

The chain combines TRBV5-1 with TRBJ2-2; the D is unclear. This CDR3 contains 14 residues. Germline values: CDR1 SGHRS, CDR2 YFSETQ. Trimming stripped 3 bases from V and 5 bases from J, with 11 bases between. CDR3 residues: CASSSSDTTGELFF. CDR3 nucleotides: TGCGCCAGCAGCTCCTCAGACACAACCGGGGAGCTGTTTTTT.

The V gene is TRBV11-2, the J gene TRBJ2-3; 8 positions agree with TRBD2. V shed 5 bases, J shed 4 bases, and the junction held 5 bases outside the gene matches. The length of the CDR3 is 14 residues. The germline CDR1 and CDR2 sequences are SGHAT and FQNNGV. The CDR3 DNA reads TGTGCCAGCAGCAAAGCGGGAGTCGCAGATACGCAGTATTTT. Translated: CASSKAGVADTQYF. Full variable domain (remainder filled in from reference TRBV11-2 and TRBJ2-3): EAGVAQSPRYKIIEKRQSVAFWCNPISGHATLYWYQQILGQGPKLLIQFQNNGVVDDSQLPKDRFSAERLKGVDSTLKIQPAKLEDSAVYLCASSKAGVADTQYFGPGTRLTVL.

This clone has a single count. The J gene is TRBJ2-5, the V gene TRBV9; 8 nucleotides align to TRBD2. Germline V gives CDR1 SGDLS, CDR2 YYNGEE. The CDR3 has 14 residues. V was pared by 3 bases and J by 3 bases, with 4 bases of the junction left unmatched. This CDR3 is CASSGGTREETQYF. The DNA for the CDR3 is TGTGCCAGCAGCGGCGGGACTAGAGAAGAGACCCAGTACTTC.

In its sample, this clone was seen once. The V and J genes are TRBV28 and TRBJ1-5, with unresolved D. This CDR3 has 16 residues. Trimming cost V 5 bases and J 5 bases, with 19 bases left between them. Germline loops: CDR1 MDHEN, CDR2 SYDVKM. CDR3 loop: CASSPPLGKRHQPQHF. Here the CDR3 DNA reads TGTGCCAGCAGTCCACCTTTGGGGAAGAGGCATCAGCCCCAGCATTTT.